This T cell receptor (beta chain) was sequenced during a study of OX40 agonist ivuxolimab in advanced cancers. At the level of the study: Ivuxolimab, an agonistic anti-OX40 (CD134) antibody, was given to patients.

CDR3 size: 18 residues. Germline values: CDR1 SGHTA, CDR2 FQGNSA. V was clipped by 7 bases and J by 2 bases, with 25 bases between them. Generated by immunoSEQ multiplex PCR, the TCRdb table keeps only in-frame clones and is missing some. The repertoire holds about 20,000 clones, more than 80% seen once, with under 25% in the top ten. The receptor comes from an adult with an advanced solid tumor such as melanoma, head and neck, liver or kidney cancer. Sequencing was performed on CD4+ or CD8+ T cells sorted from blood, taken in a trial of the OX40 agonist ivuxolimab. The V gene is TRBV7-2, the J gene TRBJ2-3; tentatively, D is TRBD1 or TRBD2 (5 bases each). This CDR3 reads CASTTSYGASSLTDTQYF. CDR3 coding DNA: TGTGCCAGCACCACCTCATACGGGGCCTCCTCCCTCACAGATACGCAGTATTTT.